One T cell receptor beta chain is described in this entry. Its matching antigen is unknown. The sample belongs to a study of T cell responses to AZD1222 COVID-19 vaccine. About the research overall: Analysis merged second doses at about 4 or about 12 weeks. Study-level results: Donors were largely white British and mainly female; clonal diversity was possibly underestimated. Seropositive AZD1222 recipients at baseline numbered only five or six. Across spike, vaccine-associated CD4 TCRs were found, dominant at 160-218 and 743-854.

CDR3 length: 16 residues. V lost 4 bases and J 1 base, leaving 14 bases between the germline ends. CDR1 and CDR2 from the germline V gene are SGHRS and YFSETQ. Using immunoSEQ multiplex PCR, the repertoire was profiled, and TCRdb retains in-frame clones only, with some absent. The table shows some 140,000 clones, with roughly nine tenths occurring only once. The rearrangement links TRBV5-1 to TRBJ2-2; D is ambiguous. The sequences come from peripheral blood, collected on day 0 of AZD1222 vaccination. This TCR was sampled from an adult in good health. This chain's CDR3 is CASSLPDGRNTGELFF. Written as DNA, the CDR3 is TGCGCCAGCAGCCTTCCGGACGGAAGGAACACCGGGGAGCTGTTTTTT.